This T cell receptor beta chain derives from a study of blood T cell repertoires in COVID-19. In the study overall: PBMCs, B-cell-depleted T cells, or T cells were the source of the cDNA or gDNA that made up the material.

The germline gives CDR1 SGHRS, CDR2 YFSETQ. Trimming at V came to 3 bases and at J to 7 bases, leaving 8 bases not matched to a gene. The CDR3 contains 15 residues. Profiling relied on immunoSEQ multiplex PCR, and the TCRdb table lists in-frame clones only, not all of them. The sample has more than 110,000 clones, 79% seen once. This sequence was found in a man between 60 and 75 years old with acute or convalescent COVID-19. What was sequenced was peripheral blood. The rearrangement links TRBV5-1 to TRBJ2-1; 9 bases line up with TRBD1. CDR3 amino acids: CASSSPGQGRNEQFF. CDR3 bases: TGCGCCAGCAGCTCGCCGGGACAGGGTAGGAATGAGCAGTTCTTC. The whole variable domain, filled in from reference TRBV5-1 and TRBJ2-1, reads KAGVTQTPRYLIKTRGQQVTLSCSPISGHRSVSWYQQTPGQGLQFLFEYFSETQRNKGNFPGRFSGRQFSNSRSEMNVSTLELGDSALYLCASSSPGQGRNEQFFGPGTRLTVL.